This TCR beta chain was captured in a study of beta chain features in type 1 diabetes. Findings and caveats of the study: Type 1 diabetes patients had moderately but significantly shorter TCRB CDR3s in all four CD4+ subsets.

As for this clone: Its cognate antigen is unknown. The junction does not match germline at one end; this may be a read error.

The investigators reverse transcribed all of the isolated RNA, so they sequenced expressed TCRB transcripts. TCRdb keeps only in-frame clones here, not all; method: immunoSEQ multiplex PCR. The sample records about 160,000 clones, 7.8% being singletons. Cell sorting via CD45RO/CCR7/CD25/CD127/CD95/CD27 was performed to obtain CD4+ naive, central memory, regulatory and stem cell-like memory cells. Without exception, sorted populations had purity beyond 95%. The germline V gene has CDR1 SGHTA and CDR2 FQGTGA. The CDR3 is 14 amino acids. V usage is TRBV7-3 and J usage is TRBJ1-4; the match to TRBD1 covers 7 bases. Sequenced input: central memory CD4+ T cells from blood. This receptor was identified in a woman in her forties with type 1 diabetes. The CDR3 sequence: CASSLSLAGQWSFF. The CDR3 region has the DNA TGTGCCAGCAGCTTAAGCCTAGCGGGACAGTGGAGTTTTTTC.